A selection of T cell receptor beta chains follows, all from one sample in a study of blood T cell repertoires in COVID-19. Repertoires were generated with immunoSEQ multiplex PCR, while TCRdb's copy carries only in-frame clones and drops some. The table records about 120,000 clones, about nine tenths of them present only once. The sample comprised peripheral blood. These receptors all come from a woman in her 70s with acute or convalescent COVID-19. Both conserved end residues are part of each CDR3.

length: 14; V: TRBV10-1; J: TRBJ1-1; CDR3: CASSGGQGDTEAFF
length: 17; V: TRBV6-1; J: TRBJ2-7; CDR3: CASSETPGQVVGYEQYF
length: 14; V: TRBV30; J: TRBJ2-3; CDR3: CAWRGQGGVDTQYF
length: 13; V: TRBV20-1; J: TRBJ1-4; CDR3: CSASSRGDEKLFF
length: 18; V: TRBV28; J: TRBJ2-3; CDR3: CASSDSPGLGGGADTQYF
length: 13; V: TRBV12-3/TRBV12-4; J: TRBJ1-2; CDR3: CASKGGAGYGYTF
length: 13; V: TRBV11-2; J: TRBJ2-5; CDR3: CASSLVGGETQYF
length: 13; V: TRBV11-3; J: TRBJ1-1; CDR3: CASTRQGGGEAFF
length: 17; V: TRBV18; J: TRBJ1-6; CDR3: CASSPARGTAYDSPLHF
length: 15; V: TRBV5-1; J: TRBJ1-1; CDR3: CASSPSGTGGIEAFF
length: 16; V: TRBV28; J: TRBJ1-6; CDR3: CASSSQTEYYNSPLHF
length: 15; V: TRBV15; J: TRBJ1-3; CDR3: CATSSQGAGGNTIYF
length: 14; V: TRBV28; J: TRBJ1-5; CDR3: CASTLSQDNQPQHF
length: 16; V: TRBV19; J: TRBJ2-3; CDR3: CASTSTSGGAPDTQYF
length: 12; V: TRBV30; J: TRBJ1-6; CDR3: CAWDRGNSPLHF
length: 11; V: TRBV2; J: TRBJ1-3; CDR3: CASSRGDTIYF
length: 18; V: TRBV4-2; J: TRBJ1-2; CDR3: CASSQAPTGGERVYGYTF
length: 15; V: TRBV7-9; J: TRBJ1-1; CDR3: CASSLVQGGVTEAFF
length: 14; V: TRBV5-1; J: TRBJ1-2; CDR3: CASSGLLSGPGYTF
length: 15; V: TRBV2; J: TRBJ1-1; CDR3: CASSDPAGEGTEAFF
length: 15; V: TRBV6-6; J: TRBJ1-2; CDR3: CASSEAARAPLGYTF
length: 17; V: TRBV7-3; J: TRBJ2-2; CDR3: CASSSSLAGGLTGELFF
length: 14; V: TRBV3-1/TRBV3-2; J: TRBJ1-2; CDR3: CASSRETQGYGYTF
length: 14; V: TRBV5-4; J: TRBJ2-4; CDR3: CASSPGRGGNIQYF
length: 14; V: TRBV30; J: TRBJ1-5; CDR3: CAWDQGAYNQPQHF
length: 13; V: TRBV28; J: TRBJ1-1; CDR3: CASSSGREGKAFF